Following are 4 T cell receptor beta chains from one sample sequenced in a study of shared clonotypes between healthy human individuals. CD8 cells regarded as naive lacked CD45RO, were positively chosen for CCR7, and omitted terminally differentiated effector memory CD45RA+ cells. Assay: immunoSEQ multiplex PCR; the TCRdb copy retains only in-frame clones and omits some. The sample lists 2 million to 2.5 million clones, approximately 94% seen once, with approximately 1.7% in the top ten. Sequencing input: naive CD8+ T cells from PBMCs. These receptors were obtained from a man younger than 30 in good health. Some clones in this sample may be carry-over from other donors' samples.

V and J are TRBV5-1 and TRBJ1-2; a weak D match, TRBD1 (5 bases). V dropped 2 bases and J dropped 4 bases, with 15 bases sitting between them. The length of the CDR3 is 15 residues. The germline V gene encodes CDR1 SGHRS and CDR2 YFSETQ. CDR3 bases: TGCGCCAGCAGCTTCCCAGGGACTTCCTCCTATGGCTACACCTTC. Protein product: CASSFPGTSSYGYTF.

This sequence joins TRBV27 and TRBJ1-1; D is ambiguous. Germline V gene data show CDR1 as MNHEY and CDR2 as SMNVEV (reference sequence). V lost 7 bases and J lost 0, with 15 bases in between. The CDR3 is made up of 15 amino acids. As DNA, the CDR3 is TGTGCCAGCAATTTTAACAGCTTCATGAACACTGAAGCTTTCTTT. Its translation: CASNFNSFMNTEAFF.

This clone was counted once. The chain couples TRBV27 to TRBJ2-7; D might be TRBD1 or TRBD2, each matching 5 bases. CDR1 and CDR2 (germline): MNHEY, SMNVEV (reference sequence). The V end was cut by 6 bases, the J end by 4 bases, with 19 bases between. CDR3 length: 15 amino acids. CDR3 sequence reads: CASSTLGTGNYEQYF. CDR3 nucleotide sequence: TGTGCCAGCAGCACTCTTGGGACCGGTAATTACGAGCAGTACTTC.

This clone was counted once. The rearrangement uses TRBV19 and TRBJ2-7; 8 bases match TRBD1. V was clipped by 3 bases and J by 3 bases; unmatched bases: 10. CDR1 and CDR2 from the germline V gene are LNHDA and SQIVND (reference sequence). This CDR3 region has 16 residues. In DNA form, the CDR3 reads TGTGCCAGTAGTATTATTTCAGGGGGCGCCTACTACGAGCAGTACTTC. Residues: CASSIISGGAYYEQYF.